The sequence of this T cell receptor beta chain was determined in a study of immune characterization of retroperitoneal liposarcoma. After removal of 5 bases from V and 8 bases from J, the junction contained 11 bases not matched to a gene. Germline V gene sequence: CDR1 LNHNV, CDR2 YYDKDF (reference sequence). The CDR3 is made up of 15 amino acids. TCRdb re-derived calls from the PCR reads in MiXCR, one entry per CDR3 protein. The table has approximately 11,000 distinct CDR3 sequences, about 20% seen once. Sequencing was done on a sample of blood. The V and J genes are TRBV15 and TRBJ2-4; 8 bases line up with TRBD1. This clonotype was sampled from a female donor with retroperitoneal liposarcoma. The CDR3 DNA is TGTGCCACCAGCGGACGCTCAGGGGGCCGGGACATTCAGTACTTC. The encoded protein is CATSGRSGGRDIQYF.